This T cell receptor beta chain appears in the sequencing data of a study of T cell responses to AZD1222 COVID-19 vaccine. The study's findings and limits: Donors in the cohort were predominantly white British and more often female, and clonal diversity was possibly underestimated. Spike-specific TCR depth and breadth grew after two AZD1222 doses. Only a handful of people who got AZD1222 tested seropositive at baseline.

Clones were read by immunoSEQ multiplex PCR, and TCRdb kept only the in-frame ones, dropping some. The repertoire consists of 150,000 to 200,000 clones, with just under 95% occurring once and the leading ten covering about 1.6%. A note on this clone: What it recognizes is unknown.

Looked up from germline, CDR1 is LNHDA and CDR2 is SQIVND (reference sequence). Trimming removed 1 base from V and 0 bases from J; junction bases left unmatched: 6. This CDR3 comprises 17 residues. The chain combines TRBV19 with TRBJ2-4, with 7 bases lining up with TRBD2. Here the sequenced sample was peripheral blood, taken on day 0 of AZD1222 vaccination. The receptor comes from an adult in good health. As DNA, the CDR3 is TGTGCCAGTAGTATAGGGCTAGCGGTCGGAGCCAAAAACATTCAGTACTTC. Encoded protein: CASSIGLAVGAKNIQYF.